This T cell receptor (beta chain) was recorded in a study of blood T cells in healthy people across ages (dated by TCRdb to the mid-2010s). General notes on the study: In model experiments, roughly one uniquely barcoded TCR beta cDNA molecule per two T cells was captured by template switching. To avoid experimental bias, donors of different ages were distributed randomly across sequencing lanes. Age-related changes in TCR beta repertoire diversity were measured in the study by deep sequencing normalized with unique cDNA molecular identifiers. The donors were divided into four age groups: young (average about 16 years), middle-aged (roughly 40), aged (about 60) and long-lived (nearly 85). Using the same blood draw, the study looked at two additional independent replicas of 1 million unique cDNA reads for two donors, one aged 18 to 30 and the other aged 80 or older.

Results the study describes overall, beyond this receptor: Because profiling used bulk unsorted PBMCs, naive and antigen-experienced compartments could not be compared conclusively. Because donor CMV infection status was unknown, age-related changes in expanded clonotypes were potentially confounded. Observed TCR beta diversity correlated strongly with the percentage of naive T cells measured by flow cytometry. As age increased, observed TCR beta diversity per million T cells dropped in a roughly linear way, and a significant reduction was already evident by age 40. Compared with the aged group, the long-lived group had more naive CD4+ T cells, fewer expanded clones and increased TCR diversity, a pattern suggesting age selection. Total diversity estimates from one million sequenced T cells were considered lower bounds and underestimates.

In its sample, this clonotype was seen many times. Its antigen specificity is not known. No clone much larger than this one lies a single base away; base qualities are absent. Libraries were built with 5' RACE. The sequencer was an Illumina HiSeq 2500. A second about 7 to 12 cycle PCR used a sample-barcoded 5' primer and a J-beta primer mix. A template-switch 5' adaptor carrying 12 random nucleotides introduced a unique molecular identifier onto each TCR beta cDNA molecule. Each sample yielded at least 2.5 million CDR3-containing paired-end reads. The Mint cDNA synthesis kit, primed by a TRBC-specific oligonucleotide, was used to synthesize first-strand cDNA from all RNA. Following uracil-DNA glycosylase treatment, a first 18-cycle PCR with universal primers M1SS and BC2_uni_R was performed on all cDNA. The paper's processing steps were these. Each sample was normalized by randomly selecting 1 million high-quality reads, each carrying a distinct molecular identifier. Reads with shared molecular identifiers were discarded instead of being binned into consensus sequences. MiTCR, with a Q25 quality threshold and the strictest error-elimination algorithm, was used for CDR3 identification, clonotype clustering and error correction. A nonparametric unseen species model using Euler transformation provided a lower-bound estimate of total TCR beta diversity. TCRdb reprocessing: public reads trimmed at Q25 with fastp, clones called with MiXCR, in-frame beta chains kept. Each CDR3 protein gets just one entry, which takes the most common genes and DNA from the rows behind it. V and J calls and clone size were set by TCRdb, not the authors. In all, the sample holds approximately 810,000 distinct CDR3 sequences, and 29% of those were seen once. Of the sample, 15% to 20% falls within the top ten clones.

V and J are truncated by 2 bases and 8 bases respectively, leaving an intervening sequence of 7 bases. CDR1 and CDR2 (LGHDT, YNNKEL) derive from the germline V gene (reference sequence). The CDR3 spans 12 residues, from the cysteine through the phenylalanine. The entry retains the CDR3 DNA only, 36 bases that are in frame from base 1. Systemically healthy Caucasian individuals from Russia, some 38 in total and aged about 6 to 100 years, were included as donors. About 9.6 milliliters of peripheral blood were collected from each donor into EDTA-treated Vacutainer tubes. Ficoll-Paque density-gradient centrifugation was used to isolate PBMCs, with at least 7 million per sample. Total RNA was extracted from PBMCs with Trizol reagent, with at least 5 micrograms obtained per sample. For every donor, flow cytometry on a PBMC aliquot measured the percentage of naive CD45RAhigh/CD27high T cells.

This receptor chain uses TRBV3-1 and TRBJ2-1; the D gene remains uncertain. This TCR derives from an elderly woman in good health. The sample taken for sequencing was blood. DNA sequence: TGTGCCAGCAGCCAATTGCACGATGAGCAGTTCTTC. The encoded protein is CASSQLHDEQFF.